This section outlines one TCR beta chain sequence together with its context. Its antigen remains unidentified. The CDR3 end lies 3 residues beyond the end of the read and is filled in from the germline J gene. CDR3 length equals 15 residues. After removal of 6 bases from V and 7 bases from J, the junction contained 7 bases not matched to a gene. Per germline, CDR1 MDHEN and CDR2 SYDVKM. This record comes from a study of T cells in women clearing cervical HPV infection. Study overall: Cases' blood sampling followed lesion detection by median around 23 weeks (90 to 200). Study-level points and caveats: CIN3+ cases had significantly higher TCR richness than controls; evenness did not differ.

TCRdb keeps only in-frame clones here, not all; method: immunoSEQ multiplex PCR. The sample totals around 41,000 clones. The receptor's source is a woman aged 18-70 years with a cervical HPV16 infection that either progressed to CIN3+ or cleared (not recorded which). This chain connects TRBV28 to TRBJ1-6; 9 nucleotides align to TRBD1. Sequenced input: blood buffy coat. The CDR3: CASRIQGAENSPLHF. The covered CDR3 bases are TGTGCCAGCAGAATACAGGGGGCGGAAAATTCACCC. Full variable domain (rest looked up from reference TRBV28 and TRBJ1-6): DVKVTQSSRYLVKRTGEKVFLECVQDMDHENMFWYRQDPGLGLRLIYFSYDVKMKEKGDIPEGYSVSREKKERFSLILESASTNQTSMYLCASRIQGAENSPLHFGNGTRLTVT.